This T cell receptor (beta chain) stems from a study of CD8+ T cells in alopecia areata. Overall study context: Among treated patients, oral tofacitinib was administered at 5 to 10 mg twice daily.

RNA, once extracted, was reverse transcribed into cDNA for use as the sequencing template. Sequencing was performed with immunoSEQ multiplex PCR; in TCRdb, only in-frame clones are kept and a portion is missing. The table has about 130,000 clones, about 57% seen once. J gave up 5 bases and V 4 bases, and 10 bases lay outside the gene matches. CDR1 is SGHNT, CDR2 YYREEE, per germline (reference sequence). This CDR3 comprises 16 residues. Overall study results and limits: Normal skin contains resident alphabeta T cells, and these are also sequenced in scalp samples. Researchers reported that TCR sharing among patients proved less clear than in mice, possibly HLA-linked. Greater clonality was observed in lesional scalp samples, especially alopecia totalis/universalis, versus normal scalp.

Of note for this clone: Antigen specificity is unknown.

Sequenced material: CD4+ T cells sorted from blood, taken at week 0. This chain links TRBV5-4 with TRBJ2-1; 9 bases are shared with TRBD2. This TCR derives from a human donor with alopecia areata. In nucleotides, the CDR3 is TGTGCCAGCAGCCGGAAACTAGCGGGCCAAAACAATGAGCAGTTCTTC. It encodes CASSRKLAGQNNEQFF.